This TCR beta chain was sequenced during a study of identical twins. Findings and caveats of the study: Conclusions were drawn cross-sectionally by statistical analysis, without following the same donors. A lower insertion count was a feature of abundant cord blood beta clonotypes, with no such feature in memory repertoires.

In TCRdb, the 5' RACE reads were re-called with MiXCR into one record per CDR3 protein. In the table there are 150,000 or so distinct CDR3 sequences, roughly 3.3% of which are singletons. This clonotype has a count of ten or more. Its target is not known. CDR1 is SGHRS and CDR2 is YFSETQ in the germline V gene. The V gene lost 5 bases and the J gene lost 3 bases, with 13 bases spanning the gap. This CDR3 region has 14 residues. The sequenced material came from memory T cells sorted from blood. The chain combines TRBV5-1 with TRBJ2-3; maybe TRBD1 (6 bases). The sequence was obtained from a man younger than 35 in good health. CDR3 sequence: CASRGSQGTDTQYF. CDR3 DNA sequence: TGCGCCAGCAGAGGCTCCCAGGGGACAGATACGCAGTATTTT.